This T cell receptor delta chain was sequenced in a study of γδ T cells in repeated Plasmodium falciparum infection. Study-level information: Samples were taken at baseline, before some infections, and 21 days after each. Study-wide results and caveats: Vdelta2-negative gammadelta repertoires, largely Vdelta1+, seemingly showed infection-driven waves of new clonal selection.

Each sorted gammadelta sample had TRG and TRD chains sequenced. TCRdb reprocessed the multiplex PCR reads through CATT. Of 50,000 to 55,000 delta-chain clones in the sample, about 1.9% are singletons; the top ten hold around 25%. Trimming removed 5 bases from V and 0 bases from J; junction bases left unmatched: 23. The CDR3 consists of 21 residues. From germline, CDR1 is TSWWSYY and CDR2 QGS. Vgamma9/Vdelta2+ and Vdelta2-negative gammadelta T cells were flow-sorted from PBMC for bulk sequencing. About this clone itself: Its antigen is as yet unknown. This is likely an artifact of a read error, given a far larger clone one base away. The sample has other DNA sequences that encode this CDR3 too.

The receptor's source is a pool of human donors (malaria-infected and uninfected, not separated). What was sequenced was gamma-delta T cells from blood. V usage is TRDV1 and J usage is TRDJ1; 8 positions agree with TRDD3. Here the J gene was assigned by germline matching of the DNA, as TCRdb has none. CDR3 sequence reads: CALGKVLLWWGIPFYTDKLIF. Here the CDR3 DNA reads TGTGCTCTTGGGAAGGTCCTACTTTGGTGGGGGATCCCTTTCTACACCGATAAACTCATCTTT.